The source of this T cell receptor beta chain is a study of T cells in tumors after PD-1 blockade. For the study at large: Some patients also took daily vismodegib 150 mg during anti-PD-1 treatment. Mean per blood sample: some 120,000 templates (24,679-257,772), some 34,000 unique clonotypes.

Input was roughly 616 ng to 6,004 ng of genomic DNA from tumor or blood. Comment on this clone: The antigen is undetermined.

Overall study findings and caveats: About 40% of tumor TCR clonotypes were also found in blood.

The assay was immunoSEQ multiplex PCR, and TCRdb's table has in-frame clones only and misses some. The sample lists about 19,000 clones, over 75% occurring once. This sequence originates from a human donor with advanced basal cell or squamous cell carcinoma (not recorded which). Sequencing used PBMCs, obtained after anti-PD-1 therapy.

The CDR3 DNA follows: TGTGCCAGCAAGATAGCGGGCCCCTACAATGAGCAGTTCTTC. Its translation: CASKIAGPYNEQFF. This chain uses TRBV6-5 with TRBJ2-1; 7 bases fit TRBD2. In germline, CDR1 is MNHEY, CDR2 SVGAGI. Germline trimming cut 7 bases from V and 2 bases from J; bases unmatched to any gene: 5. CDR3 size: 14 residues.